This T cell receptor (beta chain) emerged from a study of shared clonotypes between healthy human individuals. CD45RO-negative, CCR7-positively selected cells formed the naive CD8 fraction, excluding terminally differentiated effector memory CD45RA+ cells. Trimming took off 0 bases at V and 3 bases at J, with 14 bases between the two ends. This CDR3 is 16 amino acids long. Each subset's genomic DNA was shared equally among a number of immunoSEQ plates. Clones were read by immunoSEQ multiplex PCR, and TCRdb kept only the in-frame ones, dropping some. Here the sample spans 1.5 million to 2.5 million clones, over 85% being singletons.

The source of this sequence is a man aged 18 to 30 in good health. The chain recombines TRBV23-1 with TRBJ1-2; tentative D call: TRBD1 (5 bases). TRBV23-1 is annotated as an ORF whose role is uncertain. Sequencing was done on a sample of naive CD8+ T cells sorted from blood. CDR3 region: CASSQSPAGWHYGYTF. For the CDR3, the DNA is TGCGCCAGCAGTCAATCCCCGGCAGGGTGGCACTATGGCTACACCTTC.